This T cell receptor (beta chain) stems from a study of CD8 T cells in Susac syndrome. The V end was cut by 0 bases, the J end by 8 bases, with 8 bases between. From germline, CDR1 is SGHRS and CDR2 YFSETQ. The CDR3 runs to 13 residues. The RNA, about 0.45 to 1 ug, was put through reverse transcription using random hexamers. MiXCR was run by TCRdb on the immunoSEQ multiplex PCR reads, yielding one entry per CDR3 protein. The sample comprises under 250,000 distinct CDR3 sequences, 85% to 95% of which are singletons, and about 0.15% rests with the top ten. This chain links TRBV5-1 with TRBJ1-4; D uncertain. This sequence originates from a human donor with Susac syndrome. The sequencing sample was made of CD4+ T cells from PBMCs. The CDR3 DNA sequence: TGCGCCAGCAGCTTGGCTGTACGCGAAAAACTGTTTTTT. Translation gives CASSLAVREKLFF.